This T cell receptor (beta chain) is drawn from a study of human versus mouse CDR3 diversity and MHC coevolution (dated by TCRdb to between 2016 and 2019). Broadly, across the study: The immunoSEQ assay was reported to detect one in 200,000 T cells and to minimize amplification bias from multiplex PCR. Across mouse and human samples, the number of valid reads per sample ranged from about 0.6 x 10^7 to 1.8 x 10^7. Three healthy volunteer blood donors were included in the human cohort, with one aged 30 to 40, one aged 40 to 49 and one aged 60 to 70 at collection. As a reference point for TCR selection on multiple MHC II alleles, the study used human naive CD4 T cell repertoires and compared them against human-TCR-locus transgenic mice that have a single MHC II.

About this clone itself: Its specific antigen is unknown. No base qualities exist here, and no much larger clone lies one base off it.

CDR1 and CDR2, per the germline V gene, are MGHRA and YSYEKL. The junction shows trimming of 1 base on V and 2 bases on J, plus 15 bases between the germline ends. Measured from the cysteine to the phenylalanine, the CDR3 is 17 residues long. The only DNA kept is the CDR3, 51 bases in frame from the first base. Fluorescence-activated cell sorting was used to isolate naive CD4 T cells, defined as CD45RO-negative and CD62L-positive, from PBMCs. Around 53 ml of fresh peripheral blood was collected from each donor, and PBMCs were isolated by Ficoll density centrifugation. Sorting was performed on a FACSAria III instrument, with purity above 85% for all samples. Results and caveats for the whole study, not just this receptor: Among all compared groups, two of the three human donors had the lowest clonal inequality scores. The largest TCR beta repertoire, 1.5 million to 2 million clonotypes, was estimated by iCHAO1 for humans, a finding likely attributable to selection by multiple MHC II molecules. On average, humans had more CDR3 deletions and insertions than mice, indicating greater exonuclease and TdT activity. Repertoire diversity was not considered directly comparable between humans and mice because human T cells were selected on more than 5 MHC II alleles.

The QIAGEN blood and tissue kit was used to extract genomic DNA from sorted cells, and the DNA was quantified on a NanoDrop 1000. TCR alpha and beta chains were deep sequenced and quantified on the immunoSEQ platform using multiplex PCR of genomic DNA. In the original analysis: TCR sequences were annotated using IMGT gene and region definitions. Out-of-frame rearrangements served as a stand-in for the preselection repertoire and were compared with in-frame clonotypes. The iCHAO1 estimator provided with the immunoSEQ platform was used to estimate repertoire size. Clonal inequality was measured with a Gini index on in-frame amino acid clonotypes, based on the Lorenz curve. Shared clonotypes were counted with the intersect function of the R package tcR, and similarity was scored with the Jaccard index. V, J and V-J usage frequencies went into a principal component analysis run with the R prcomp function, with no normalization applied. TCRdb took this table from immuneACCESS and kept in-frame rearrangements with V and J called. Such tables lack part of the clones; where checked against another copy, unresolved V genes explain under half of the gap, and the rest is unexplained. V, J and clone size were drawn from that table, and D and trimming were deduced from the DNA. Within this sample are 75,000 to 90,000 clones, with 90% to 95% of them counted one time only. The top ten clones comprise 1.1% to 1.5% of the sample.

Sequenced: naive CD4+ T cells from blood. What the cell subset or site label conveys for this sample: CD45RO-negative CD62L-positive naive CD4 T cells. The TCR sequence derives from a person aged 25 to 69 in good health. The chain is assembled from TRBV4-1 and TRBJ1-5, with the D gene uncertain. The DNA reads as follows: TGCGCCAGCAGCCAAGGCCTCTTCTACTCCGGCAATCAGCCCCAGCATTTT. Protein translation: CASSQGLFYSGNQPQHF.